This T cell receptor beta chain was captured by sequencing in a study of OX40 agonist ivuxolimab in advanced cancers. Study in general: Ivuxolimab, which patients received intravenously every 2 weeks, was dosed at 0.01 to 10 mg/kg. Study conclusions and caveats: Clonal expansion by week 6 occurred in CD4+ and CD8+ blood T cells (at 0.1 to 3.0 mg/kg).

The cohort excluded patients with autoimmune disease history or systemic immunosuppression. Peripheral blood came from all dose cohorts at three timepoints. About this clone: What it binds is not known.

The repertoire was sequenced with immunoSEQ multiplex PCR; TCRdb's copy has only in-frame clones and lacks some. The table lists approximately 100,000 clones, about nine tenths of them singletons. The germline CDR1 and CDR2 sequences are SGDLS and YYNGEE. CDR3 length: 16 residues. V was pared by 0 bases and J by 0 bases, with 10 bases between. The TCR originated in an adult with an advanced solid tumor such as melanoma, head and neck, liver or kidney cancer. The chain combines TRBV9 with TRBJ2-1, with D possibly TRBD2 on 5 matching bases. The sequencing used CD4+ or CD8+ T cells sorted from blood, collected in a trial of the OX40 agonist ivuxolimab. CDR3 residues: CASSVVLAGSYNEQFF. The CDR3 nucleotides read TGTGCCAGCAGCGTAGTACTGGCGGGCTCCTACAATGAGCAGTTCTTC.